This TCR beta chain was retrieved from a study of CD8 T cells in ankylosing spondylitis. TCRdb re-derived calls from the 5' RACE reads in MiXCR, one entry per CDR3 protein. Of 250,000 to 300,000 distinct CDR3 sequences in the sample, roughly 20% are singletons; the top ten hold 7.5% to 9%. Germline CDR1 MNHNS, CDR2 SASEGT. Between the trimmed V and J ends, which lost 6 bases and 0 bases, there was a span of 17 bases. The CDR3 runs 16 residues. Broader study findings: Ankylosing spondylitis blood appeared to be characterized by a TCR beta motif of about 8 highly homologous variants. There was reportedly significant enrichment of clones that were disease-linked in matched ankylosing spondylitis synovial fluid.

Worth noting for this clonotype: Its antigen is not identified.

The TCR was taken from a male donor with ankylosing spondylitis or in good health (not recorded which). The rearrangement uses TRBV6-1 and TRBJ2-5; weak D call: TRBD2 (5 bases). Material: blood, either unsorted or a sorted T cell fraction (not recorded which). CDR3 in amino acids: CASSSLFAGYQETQYF. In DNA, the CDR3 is TGTGCCAGCAGCTCGTTGTTTGCGGGCTACCAAGAGACCCAGTACTTC.